This T cell receptor beta chain was profiled in a study of blood T cell repertoires in COVID-19. About the research overall: COVID-19 samples, acute and convalescent, were from the United States, Italy and Spain. The analysed material was cDNA or gDNA that came from T cells, B-cell-depleted T cells, or PBMCs.

Profiling relied on immunoSEQ multiplex PCR, and the TCRdb table lists in-frame clones only, not all of them. The sample lists some 250,000 clones; roughly nine tenths were seen once. Clinical history as reported by participants underpinned cohort assignment. Sequenced sample: PBMCs or T cells enriched from blood (not recorded which). The TCR was taken from a human donor in a cohort exposed to, infected with or recovered from COVID-19 (not recorded which). The donor label of this sample is uncertain.

The CDR3 DNA follows: TGTGCCAGCAGTTCGTACCAGGGGAGGGCTGAAGCTTTCTTT. Translating gives CASSSYQGRAEAFF. This sequence joins TRBV28 and TRBJ1-1, with a possible D match to TRBD1 (6 bases). In germline, CDR1 is MDHEN, CDR2 SYDVKM. V shed 4 bases and J shed 6 bases, with 15 bases lying between them. The length of the CDR3 is 14 residues.